Listed below are T cell receptor beta chains from one sample, sequenced in a study of blood T cell repertoires in COVID-19. Measured with immunoSEQ multiplex PCR; TCRdb has only the in-frame clones, and not every one. This sample has approximately 100,000 clones, with more than 75% found just once. The sample comprised peripheral blood. All receptors derive from a woman between 65 and 79 years old with acute or convalescent COVID-19. CDR3s include the opening cysteine and the closing phenylalanine or tryptophan. A D gene is named only where the DNA matches it firmly. Some rows have no size entry. The others give once, few or many, or a class for an expanded clone.

d_gene,j_gene,v_gene,abundance,CDR3nt,CDR3aa
TRBD1,TRBJ1-5,TRBV18,NA,TGTGCCAGCTCACCACCTCAACAGGGGAATATGTTTAGTCAGCCCCAGCATTTT,CASSPPQQGNMFSQPQHF
NA,TRBJ2-4,TRBV6-5,NA,TGTGCCAGCAGTTATGCGGGGGCTGCGGCCAAAAACATTCAGTACTTC,CASSYAGAAAKNIQYF
TRBD1,TRBJ1-2,TRBV2,NA,TGTGCCAGCAGGACGACAGGGGGGTACGGCTACACCTTC,CASRTTGGYGYTF
NA,TRBJ2-3,TRBV19,NA,TGTGCCAGTAGTATAGGGGCTAGCACAGATACGCAGTATTTT,CASSIGASTDTQYF
TRBD1,TRBJ1-6,TRBV19,NA,TGTGCCAGTAGTACCGGGACAGGATACTATAATTCACCCCTCCACTTT,CASSTGTGYYNSPLHF
NA,TRBJ1-5,TRBV30,NA,TGTGCCTGGAGTGCCGGGGATACGGGCAATCAGCCCCAGCATTTT,CAWSAGDTGNQPQHF
TRBD2,TRBJ2-5,TRBV6-5,NA,TGTGCCAGCACCCCCGGGGGGGGAGCGGAGACCCAGTACTTC,CASTPGGGAETQYF
TRBD2,TRBJ2-2,TRBV6-1,few,TGTGCCAGCAGTGGAGGCCCGGGGGGGCGCTTCGGGGAGCTGTTTTTT,CASSGGPGGRFGELFF
NA,TRBJ1-1,TRBV4-3,NA,TGCGCCAGCAGCCTCGGGAGTGAAGCTTTCTTT,CASSLGSEAFF
TRBD1,TRBJ1-3,TRBV5-6,once,TGTGCCAGCAGCTTTGGGGACAGGGCCCTTGTTAGGAACACCATATATTTT,CASSFGDRALVRNTIYF
TRBD1,TRBJ1-2,TRBV19,NA,TGTGCCAGTAGGTTCGACAGGGGCTCGAACTATGGCTACACCTTC,CASRFDRGSNYGYTF
NA,TRBJ1-6,TRBV19,few,TGTGCCAGTAATCTAGGAGGATCGGGTTTTCCCTATAATTCACCCCTCCACTTT,CASNLGGSGFPYNSPLHF
NA,TRBJ2-1,TRBV12-5,NA,TGTGCTAGTGGCTTCTGGGCCAACAATGAGCAGTTCTTC,CASGFWANNEQFF
NA,TRBJ1-1,TRBV27,NA,TGTGCCAGCGAATCGCGGGGAGGTAAAGAAGCTTTCTTT,CASESRGGKEAFF
TRBD1,TRBJ2-2,TRBV19,NA,TGTGCCAGTAAAGGGGCCGGGACAGGGGAGACCGGGGAGCTGTTTTTT,CASKGAGTGETGELFF
NA,TRBJ1-2,TRBV6-5,once,TGTGCCAGCAGTTACGACATCGCAACACTTGGTGGCTACACCTTC,CASSYDIATLGGYTF
TRBD1,TRBJ1-1,TRBV7-9,NA,TGTGCCAGCAGCCCCAGGGGGGCGCCCTCTGCCCGCGCAGCTTTCTTT,CASSPRGAPSARAAFF
NA,TRBJ2-3,TRBV19,NA,TGTGCCAGTAGTTTCCTAGCGCCCGAGGGAACAGATACGCAGTATTTT,CASSFLAPEGTDTQYF
TRBD1,TRBJ1-3,TRBV4-1,few,TGCGCCAGCAGCCGAATAAGAAACAGGGGTTCTGGAAACACCATATATTTT,CASSRIRNRGSGNTIYF
TRBD1,TRBJ1-5,TRBV7-9,NA,TGTGCCAGCAGCTTATTACAGGGGAGCAGCAATCAGCCCCAGCATTTT,CASSLLQGSSNQPQHF
NA,TRBJ2-5,TRBV6-5,NA,NA,CASSTSGTQYF
NA,TRBJ2-3,TRBV5-1,NA,TGCGCCAGCAGCTCCGCGGGAGTAGGGGGAGATACGCAGTATTTT,CASSSAGVGGDTQYF
TRBD1,TRBJ1-4,TRBV5-1,NA,TGCGCCAGCAGCCCGGGACAGTCTAATGAAAAACTGTTTTTT,CASSPGQSNEKLFF
TRBD2,TRBJ2-1,TRBV18,NA,TGTGCCAGCTCACCAGCGACGGCGCGGGAGGGGAGTTACAATGAGCAGTTCTTC,CASSPATAREGSYNEQFF
NA,TRBJ2-1,TRBV18,NA,TGTGCCAGCTCCCTCTACAATGAGCAGTTCTTC,CASSLYNEQFF
NA,TRBJ1-2,TRBV6-5,NA,TGTGCCAGCAGATCGTCAGGGATAGGGGCCTATGGCTACACCTTC,CASRSSGIGAYGYTF
TRBD2,TRBJ2-1,TRBV19,NA,TGTGCCAGTAGTACTGCGGGGGGGGTTAATGAGCAGTTCTTC,CASSTAGGVNEQFF
TRBD1,TRBJ2-1,TRBV4-3,NA,TGCGCCAGCAGCCAAGAGCCGGACAGGGCCGGAGACAATGAGCAGTTCTTC,CASSQEPDRAGDNEQFF
NA,TRBJ2-2,TRBV11-2,NA,TGTGCCAGCCGAGTGGGGCCAGGGGAGCTGTTTTTT,CASRVGPGELFF
NA,TRBJ1-5,TRBV28,once,TGTGCCAGCGGAGGTAGCAATCAGCCCCAGCATTTT,CASGGSNQPQHF
NA,TRBJ1-5,TRBV6-5,NA,TGTGCCAGCACCCGGGAGGCGGGCAATCAGCCCCAGCATTTT,CASTREAGNQPQHF
TRBD2,TRBJ2-3,TRBV18,NA,TGTGCCAGCTCACAACTGACTAGCGGGGTTACAGATACGCAGTATTTT,CASSQLTSGVTDTQYF
NA,TRBJ2-5,TRBV6-5,NA,TGTGCCAGCAGCCACCCGGGACTGGAGACCCAGTACTTC,CASSHPGLETQYF
TRBD2,TRBJ2-1,TRBV29-1,once,TGCAGCGTTGGTGGACTAGCCCAATATGAGCAGTTCTTC,CSVGGLAQYEQFF
NA,TRBJ2-1,TRBV7-2,few,TGTGCCAGCAGCTTGAGGAGTGAGCAGTTCTTC,CASSLRSEQFF
TRBD2,TRBJ2-1,TRBV7-6,NA,TGTGCCAGCAGCTTAACCTTTAGCGGGGGGTCCAATGAGCAGTTCTTC,CASSLTFSGGSNEQFF
NA,TRBJ1-6,TRBV6-1,NA,TGTGCCAGCAGTGAAGGGCAGATGAATTCACCCCTCCACTTT,CASSEGQMNSPLHF
TRBD2,TRBJ2-3,TRBV25-1,NA,TGTGCCAGCAGTCTTAGTAGCGGGGGGGATACGCAGTATTTT,CASSLSSGGDTQYF
NA,TRBJ1-1,TRBV6-5,NA,TGTGCCAGCAGACCCGGGACAAACTACGGAGCTTTCTTT,CASRPGTNYGAFF
TRBD2,TRBJ2-1,TRBV9,NA,TGTGCCAGCGGAATAGCGGGAGGCCGTTACAATGAGCAGTTCTTC,CASGIAGGRYNEQFF
NA,TRBJ1-2,TRBV24-1,NA,TGTGCTACCAGTGACCCTACCGAATCTGGAGCTACTGGCTACACCTTC,CATSDPTESGATGYTF
TRBD2,TRBJ2-1,TRBV11-2,NA,TGTGCCAGCAGCCCACGGACTAGCGGGAGCTTTGAGCAGTTCTTC,CASSPRTSGSFEQFF
TRBD1,TRBJ2-1,TRBV19,NA,TGTGCCAGTAATTACGGGACAGAGAGGAACAATGAGCAGTTCTTC,CASNYGTERNNEQFF
NA,TRBJ1-2,TRBV29-1,NA,TGCAGCGTTGAATTCCAGGGGTATGGCTACACCTTC,CSVEFQGYGYTF
TRBD1,TRBJ1-1,TRBV19,NA,TGTGCCAGTAGTTACCACAGGGGAAACACTGAAGCTTTCTTT,CASSYHRGNTEAFF
NA,TRBJ1-1,TRBV24-1,NA,TGTGCCACCAGTGACGGGGGAGGGTCGGGCACTGAAGCTTTCTTT,CATSDGGGSGTEAFF
NA,TRBJ2-1,TRBV10-3,NA,TGTGCCATCAGTGAGAAATCAGGGGTGCACAATGAGCAGTTCTTC,CAISEKSGVHNEQFF
NA,TRBJ1-2,TRBV24-1,NA,TGTGCCACCAGTGATCCTGTTTATGGCTACACCTTC,CATSDPVYGYTF
TRBD2,TRBJ2-1,TRBV7-2,NA,TGTGCCAGCAGCTTAGAGGGGACTAGCGGGGCCTACAATGAGCAGTTCTTC,CASSLEGTSGAYNEQFF
TRBD1,TRBJ2-6,TRBV19,NA,TGTGCCAGTACCCCGGGACAGGGACTCTCTGGGGCCAACGTCCTGACTTTC,CASTPGQGLSGANVLTF
NA,TRBJ1-1,TRBV9,NA,TGTGCCAGCAGCGTCATAGAGTTAAACACTGAAGCTTTCTTT,CASSVIELNTEAFF
TRBD1,TRBJ1-2,TRBV18,NA,TGTGCCAGCTCAGGCCGGGACAGGGGCTATGGCTACACCTTC,CASSGRDRGYGYTF
NA,TRBJ1-5,TRBV24-1,few,TGTGCCACCAGTGATACTTGGCCGGGACTGCAGCATTTT,CATSDTWPGLQHF
TRBD2,TRBJ2-1,TRBV11-3,NA,TGTGCCAGCAGCACCCGACTAGCGGAGAATGAGCAGTTCTTC,CASSTRLAENEQFF
NA,TRBJ1-1,TRBV9,NA,TGTGCCAGCAGCGTTTCAGGCACTGAAGCTTTCTTT,CASSVSGTEAFF